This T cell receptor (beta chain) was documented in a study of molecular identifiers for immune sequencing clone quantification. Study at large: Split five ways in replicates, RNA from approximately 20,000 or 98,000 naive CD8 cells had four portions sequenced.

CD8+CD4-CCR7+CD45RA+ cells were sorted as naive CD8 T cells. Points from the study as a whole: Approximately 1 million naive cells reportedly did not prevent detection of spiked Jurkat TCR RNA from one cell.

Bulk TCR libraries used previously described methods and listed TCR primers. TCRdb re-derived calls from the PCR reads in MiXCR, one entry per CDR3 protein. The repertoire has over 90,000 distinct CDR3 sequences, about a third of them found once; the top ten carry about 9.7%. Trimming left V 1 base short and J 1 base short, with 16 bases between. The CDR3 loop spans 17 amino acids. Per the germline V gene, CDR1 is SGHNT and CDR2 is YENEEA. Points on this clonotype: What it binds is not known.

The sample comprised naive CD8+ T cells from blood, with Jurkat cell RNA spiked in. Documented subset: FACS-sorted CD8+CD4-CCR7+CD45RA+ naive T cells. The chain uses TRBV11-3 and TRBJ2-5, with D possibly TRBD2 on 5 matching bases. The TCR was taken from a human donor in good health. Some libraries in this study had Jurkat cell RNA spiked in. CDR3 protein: CASSLGLLGGGQETQYF. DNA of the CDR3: TGTGCCAGCAGCTTAGGGTTACTAGGTGGTGGCCAAGAGACCCAGTACTTC.